Shown below are 27 T cell receptor beta chains from a single sample sequenced in a study of T-cell reconstitution after alpha-beta-depleted transplantation in children. The TCRbeta library was prepared with unique molecular identifiers. TCRdb reprocessed the PCR reads via MiXCR and lists one record per CDR3 protein. The sample lists approximately 270,000 distinct CDR3 sequences, nearly 10% occurring once. The sample was PBMCs from the stem cell graft donor, taken from the stem cell graft. These receptors originate from a human donor who donated a stem cell graft to a child with SCID.

V gene TRBV10-3 combines with J gene TRBJ2-7; no firm D call. CDR3 size: 14 residues. The ends were cut back, 5 bases at V and 4 bases at J, with 15 bases in the middle. CDR1 ENHRY and CDR2 SYGVKD come from the germline V gene. This CDR3 is CAISIAVPPYEQYF. The CDR3 DNA reads TGTGCCATCAGTATTGCGGTGCCACCTTACGAGCAGTACTTC.

The CDR3 sequence is CASSLPLGEGYGYTF. As DNA, the CDR3 is TGTGCCAGCAGCCTGCCCCTGGGGGAAGGTTATGGCTACACCTTC. The rearrangement uses TRBV5-6 and TRBJ1-2, with D tentatively TRBD1 (5 bases). The germline gives CDR1 SGHDT, CDR2 YYEEEE. Deletions cut 4 bases from V and 5 bases from J, with 18 bases between. This CDR3 region has 15 residues.

This rearrangement joins TRBV5-6 to TRBJ2-5; D possibly corresponds to TRBD2 (5 bases). V gave up 2 bases and J gave up 1 base, with 9 bases separating them. The germline gives CDR1 SGHDT, CDR2 YYEEEE. The CDR3 runs to 14 residues. The CDR3 DNA follows: TGTGCCAGCAGCTTCTCGGGGAGCCAAGAGACCCAGTACTTC. As protein: CASSFSGSQETQYF.

The J gene is TRBJ2-7, the V gene TRBV20-1, with 8 bases fitting TRBD1. V shed 5 bases, J shed 6 bases, and the junction held 12 bases outside the gene matches. The CDR3 is 14 residues long. Germline values: CDR1 DFQATT, CDR2 SNEGSKA (reference sequence). The CDR3 region has the DNA TGCAGTGCTGGGGTTGGGCAGGGGGCCTCCGAGCAGTACTTC. Protein sequence: CSAGVGQGASEQYF.

This clonotype has a count of ten or more. J is TRBJ2-7 and V is TRBV5-1, with D perhaps TRBD2 (6 bases). CDR1 is SGHRS and CDR2 is YFSETQ in the germline V gene. Trimming pared 4 bases from V and 5 bases from J, leaving 22 bases between. This CDR3 has 16 amino acids. CDR3 residues: CASSKQGLTLVNEQYF. In nucleotides, the CDR3 is TGCGCCAGCAGCAAGCAGGGACTCACCCTCGTAAACGAGCAGTACTTC.

A few counts support this clonotype. J is TRBJ2-7 and V is TRBV20-1; a possible D gene is TRBD1 (6 bases). Germline V CDR1 and CDR2: DFQATT, SNEGSKA (reference sequence). V was pared by 0 bases and J by 2 bases, with 14 bases between. This CDR3 comprises 15 residues. The DNA of the CDR3 is TGCAGTGCTAGAGATTGGACGGGGACACCCTACGAGCAGTACTTC. Encoded protein: CSARDWTGTPYEQYF.

This clonotype was seen many times. The chain carries TRBV5-1 and TRBJ2-7; 9 bases are shared with TRBD1. Losses at the gene ends were 0 bases for V and 4 bases for J; bases not matched to a gene: 5. Germline V gene lookup returns CDR1 SGHRS and CDR2 YFSETQ. There are 15 residues in the CDR3. CDR3 sequence (DNA): TGCGCCAGCAGCTTGGCCGGGACAGGGAATTACGAGCAGTACTTC. It is translated as CASSLAGTGNYEQYF.

The chain has TRBV6-6 and TRBJ2-7, with TRBD2 matching 8 bases. The germline V gene encodes CDR1 MNHNY and CDR2 SVGAGI (reference sequence). CDR3 size: 13 residues. V trimming: 8 bases; J trimming: 5 bases; junction bases outside the gene matches: 8. CDR3: CASLSSGVHEQYF. In DNA form, the CDR3 reads TGTGCCAGCCTTAGTAGCGGGGTTCACGAGCAGTACTTC.

This clonotype was observed a few times. The V gene is TRBV12-3 or TRBV12-4, the J gene TRBJ2-1; D is undetermined. Trimming shortened V by 7 bases and J by 4 bases, and 17 bases separated the two germline ends. The CDR3 loop spans 15 amino acids. The CDR3 DNA reads as TGTGCCAGCACCGCCGGCCAGCCAGCATACAATGAGCAGTTCTTC. Amino acid sequence: CASTAGQPAYNEQFF.

V gene TRBV7-6 combines with J gene TRBJ1-3; D remains ambiguous. V shed 4 bases and J shed 0 bases, with 10 bases lying between them. Germline CDR1 reads SGHVS; CDR2 reads FNYEAQ. The CDR3 consists of 15 residues. The CDR3 DNA reads TGTGCCAGCAGCTCAAGCATTAGCTCTGGAAACACCATATATTTT. This gives the protein CASSSSISSGNTIYF. The whole variable domain, filled in from reference TRBV7-6 and TRBJ1-3, reads GAGVSQSPRYKVTKRGQDVALRCDPISGHVSLYWYRQALGQGPEFLTYFNYEAQQDKSGLPNDRFSAERPEGSISTLTIQRTEQRDSAMYRCASSSSISSGNTIYFGEGSWLTVV.

This clonotype came up a few times. The V and J genes are TRBV27 and TRBJ2-1; D is possibly TRBD2 (5 bases). Germline CDR1 reads MNHEY; CDR2 reads SMNVEV (reference sequence). Trimming took off 8 bases at V and 3 bases at J, with 8 bases between the two ends. The CDR3 runs 12 residues. Here the CDR3 reads CASQAGYNEQFF. The CDR3 DNA follows: TGTGCCAGCCAGGCGGGCTACAATGAGCAGTTCTTC.

The chain couples TRBV3-1 to TRBJ2-3; perhaps TRBD1 as D (5 bases). V was pared by 10 bases and J by 2 bases, with 22 bases between. This CDR3 contains 16 residues. Germline V CDR1 and CDR2: LGHDT, YNNKEL (reference sequence). This CDR3 is CATSVGVGFDTDTQYF. The DNA of the CDR3 is TGTGCCACCTCCGTAGGGGTCGGGTTCGACACAGATACGCAGTATTTT.

This chain joins TRBV9 and TRBJ2-1, with 9 bases identical to TRBD1. Trimming at V came to 2 bases and at J to 9 bases, leaving 3 bases not matched to a gene. The CDR3 length is 13 residues. Germline lookup yields CDR1 SGDLS and CDR2 YYNGEE. CDR3 sequence: CASSVGQGFEQFF. In DNA, the CDR3 is TGTGCCAGCAGCGTTGGACAGGGGTTTGAGCAGTTCTTC.

This clonotype was observed many times. The DNA for the CDR3 is TGTGCTAGTGTTCCGGGACAAGGCACAGATACGCAGTATTTT. It specifies CASVPGQGTDTQYF. The chain uses TRBV12-5 and TRBJ2-3, with TRBD1 as a possible D gene (6 bases). Germline CDR1 is LGHNT and CDR2 is FRNRAP. The CDR3 has 14 amino acids. V dropped 7 bases and J dropped 1 base, with 12 bases sitting between them.

The chain is built from TRBV5-1 and TRBJ1-6; 7 positions agree with TRBD1. CDR1 SGHRS and CDR2 YFSETQ come from the germline V gene. The V segment lost 1 base and the J segment 8 bases; nucleotides outside the gene matches: 6. The CDR3 runs to 15 residues. CDR3 sequence reads: CASSLSSQGDSPLHF. In nucleotides, the CDR3 is TGCGCCAGCAGCTTGTCCAGTCAGGGGGATTCACCCCTCCACTTT.

The J gene is TRBJ1-2, the V gene TRBV12-3 or TRBV12-4, with D perhaps matching TRBD1 (6 bases). Trimming left V 5 bases short and J 4 bases short, with 20 bases between. There are 16 residues in the CDR3. CDR3 region: CASSPTGLYVGYGYTF. CDR3 in DNA: TGTGCCAGCAGTCCAACAGGGTTGTACGTTGGCTATGGCTACACCTTC.

The CDR3 here is CSAHRADTQYF. As DNA, the CDR3 is TGCAGTGCGCACCGCGCAGATACGCAGTATTTT. The rearrangement uses TRBV20-1 and TRBJ2-3, with no clear D. CDR3 length: 11 amino acids. Germline V lookup: CDR1 DFQATT, CDR2 SNEGSKA (reference sequence). The germline V and J ends were trimmed by 6 bases and 4 bases, with 8 bases remaining between them.

This clonotype was observed many times. V gene TRBV3-1 combines with J gene TRBJ1-2, with 9 bases lining up with TRBD1. Trimming cost V 2 bases and J 8 bases; bases outside gene matches: 9. The germline V gene encodes CDR1 LGHDT and CDR2 YNNKEL (reference sequence). The CDR3 runs 15 residues. The CDR3: CASSQPWTGDYGYTF. Written as DNA, the CDR3 is TGTGCCAGCAGCCAACCCTGGACAGGGGATTACGGCTACACCTTC.

As to this clonotype: The germline gene is not matched at one end of the junction; a read error may be the cause. The chain links TRBV12-3 or TRBV12-4 to TRBJ2-5; the D is unclear. CDR3 size: 13 residues. The CDR3 DNA reads as TGTGCCAGCAGTTTAGCGGGCCAAGAGACCAAGTACTTC. Translating it yields CASSLAGQETKYF.

This clonotype was seen ten or more times. CDR3 sequence: CASKGPNTGANVLTF. In DNA form, the CDR3 reads TGTGCCAGCAAGGGACCTAACACTGGGGCCAACGTCCTGACTTTC. This chain connects TRBV6-2 or TRBV6-3 to TRBJ2-6; D could derive from TRBD1 or TRBD2 (5 bases each). The CDR3 covers 15 residues. The V gene's germline CDR1 is MNHEY and CDR2 SVGEGT. V was cut by 7 bases and J by 2 bases, with 12 bases left in between.

A few counts support this clonotype. The CDR3 DNA follows: TGTGCCAGCAGCTTAAGGCAGGTGGGAGGGTTGGGAGAGAACACTGAAGCTTTCTTT. Its protein is CASSLRQVGGLGENTEAFF. The chain combines TRBV11-1 with TRBJ1-1, with D hard to call. The V end was cut by 2 bases, the J end by 1 base, with 23 bases between. Germline CDR1 reads SGHAT; CDR2 reads FQDESV (reference sequence). The CDR3 has 19 residues.

This clonotype was picked up a small number of times. V and J are TRBV11-2 and TRBJ2-5; D is possibly TRBD2 (5 bases). The CDR3 is made up of 14 amino acids. The ends were cut back, 5 bases at V and 4 bases at J, with 14 bases in the middle. From germline, CDR1 is SGHAT and CDR2 FQNNGV. Here the CDR3 DNA reads TGTGCCAGCAGCCCATCCCCCGGAGGAGAGACCCAGTACTTC. As protein: CASSPSPGGETQYF.

V is TRBV5-1 and J is TRBJ2-1; 11 bases fit TRBD2. J lost 7 bases, V lost 4 bases, and 13 bases had no gene match. The CDR3 runs to 17 residues. Germline V gene lookup returns CDR1 SGHRS and CDR2 YFSETQ. The CDR3 here is CASSPPGSGGDGNEQFF. In DNA form, the CDR3 reads TGCGCCAGCAGCCCGCCCGGTAGCGGGGGGGACGGAAATGAGCAGTTCTTC.

J is TRBJ2-3 and V is TRBV6-1; maybe TRBD1 (6 bases). The CDR3 consists of 14 residues. Germline CDR1 and CDR2: MNHNS and SASEGT. V dropped 7 bases and J dropped 0 bases, with 11 bases sitting between them. CDR3 sequence reads: CASNDRPSTDTQYF. The CDR3 bases are TGTGCCAGCAACGACAGGCCTAGCACAGATACGCAGTATTTT.

This clonotype showed up just a few times. V is TRBV20-1 and J is TRBJ1-5, with 7 nucleotides matching TRBD1. The CDR3 length is 16 residues. V shed 0 bases and J 0 bases; nucleotides not matched to a gene: 5. CDR1 is DFQATT, CDR2 SNEGSKA, per germline (reference sequence). Here the CDR3 DNA reads TGCAGTGCTAGAGATAAGGACAGGAATAGCAATCAGCCCCAGCATTTT. Its protein is CSARDKDRNSNQPQHF.

Only a few counts were recorded for this clonotype. This chain joins TRBV9 and TRBJ1-1; the D gene is possibly TRBD1 (6 bases). CDR3 length equals 14 residues. Trimming pared 0 bases from V and 8 bases from J, leaving 14 bases between. Germline V gene lookup returns CDR1 SGDLS and CDR2 YYNGEE. CDR3 sequence (DNA): TGTGCCAGCAGCGTAGTGCTGGGGGCGCCGGAAGCTTTCTTT. Translated, it gives CASSVVLGAPEAFF.

This rearrangement joins TRBV5-5 to TRBJ1-1; a weak D match, TRBD1 (6 bases). From germline, CDR1 is SGHKS and CDR2 YYEKEE (reference sequence). This CDR3 comprises 13 residues. The V gene lost 0 bases and the J gene lost 11 bases, with 14 bases spanning the gap. The DNA for the CDR3 is TGTGCCAGCAGCTTGGTGGCCGAAGGGGGGGCTTTCTTT. Amino acid sequence: CASSLVAEGGAFF.